One sample yielded the 14 T cell receptor beta chains listed below, sequenced in a study of OX40 agonist ivuxolimab in advanced cancers. Profiled with immunoSEQ multiplex PCR; TCRdb holds only in-frame clones, not every one. The sample has more than 80,000 clones; 85% to 95% are singletons. The sample consisted of CD4+ or CD8+ T cells sorted from blood, taken in a trial of the OX40 agonist ivuxolimab. These receptors all stem from an adult with an advanced solid tumor such as melanoma, head and neck, liver or kidney cancer.

In this sample, this clone turned up once. The chain has TRBV5-4 and TRBJ2-3; the D is unclear. There are 11 residues in the CDR3. CDR1 and CDR2 from the germline V gene are SGHNT and YYREEE (reference sequence). V was shortened by 4 bases and J by 2 bases, with 2 bases between the two germline ends. The CDR3 bases are TGTGCCAGCAGCGCCACAGATACGCAGTATTTT. This gives the protein CASSATDTQYF. Using reference TRBV5-4 and TRBJ2-3 for the parts outside the CDR3, the full variable domain is ETGVTQSPTHLIKTRGQQVTLRCSSQSGHNTVSWYQQALGQGPQFIFQYYREEENGRGNFPPRFSGLQFPNYSSELNVNALELDDSALYLCASSATDTQYFGPGTRLTVL.

The chain joins TRBV5-1 to TRBJ1-2, with 8 bases fitting TRBD1. The V gene end was trimmed by 4 bases and the J gene end by 6 bases; junction bases not matched to a gene: 8. Germline V gene data show CDR1 as SGHRS and CDR2 as YFSETQ. The CDR3 loop spans 14 amino acids. CDR3 nucleotide sequence: TGCGCCAGCAGCCCTGGACAGGGCGTCGATGGCTACACCTTC. Protein product: CASSPGQGVDGYTF.

This chain uses TRBV7-9 with TRBJ2-3, with D possibly being TRBD2 (6 bases). The CDR3 loop spans 15 amino acids. Germline CDR1 is SEHNR and CDR2 is FQNEAQ (reference sequence). V was cut by 5 bases and J by 0 bases, with 12 bases left in between. The CDR3 DNA reads as TGTGCCAGCAGCAGTGGCGGGAAGAGCACAGATACGCAGTATTTT. Translating gives CASSSGGKSTDTQYF.

The genes are TRBV21-1 and TRBJ2-1; whether TRBD2, the table's D call, matches the DNA was not checked. TRBV21-1 is a listed pseudogene. The length of the CDR3 is 16 residues. The CDR3 DNA is TGTGCCAGCAGCGCCTCTCCCGGGACTAGGATAGGGGAGCAGTTCTTC. This codes for CASSASPGTRIGEQFF.

This rearrangement joins TRBV6-5 to TRBJ1-5; D not certain. Germline V gives CDR1 MNHEY, CDR2 SVGAGI. This CDR3 region has 13 residues. V shed 6 bases and J shed 4 bases, with 10 bases lying between them. CDR3 sequence reads: CASSMTDNQPQHF. As DNA, the CDR3 is TGTGCCAGCAGCATGACCGATAATCAGCCCCAGCATTTT.

The V gene is TRBV6-5, the J gene TRBJ1-5, with 7 bases identical to TRBD1. Germline CDR1 MNHEY, CDR2 SVGAGI. CDR3 size: 13 residues. V dropped 5 bases and J dropped 5; count of bases not matched to a gene: 3. The CDR3 loop reads CASSRDSYQPQHF. The CDR3 bases are TGTGCCAGCAGTCGGGACAGTTATCAGCCCCAGCATTTT.

The V call is TRBV6-6, the J call TRBJ1-3; 8 bases line up with TRBD1. The CDR3 runs to 15 residues. In germline, CDR1 is MNHNY, CDR2 SVGAGI (reference sequence). J lost 0 bases, V lost 6 bases, and 4 bases had no gene match. The CDR3 is CASRTTGGSGNTIYF. The CDR3 region has the DNA TGTGCCAGCAGAACTACAGGGGGCTCTGGAAACACCATATATTTT.

This chain connects TRBV7-3 to TRBJ2-3; TRBD2 is a possible D gene (5 bases). Germline V gives CDR1 SGHTA, CDR2 FQGTGA. V was trimmed by 0 bases and J by 6 bases, leaving 10 bases between them. The CDR3 runs 14 residues. The CDR3 DNA sequence: TGTGCCAGCAGCTTAACGGGGAGCTTGGATACGCAGTATTTT. Protein product: CASSLTGSLDTQYF.

The chain joins TRBV18 to TRBJ1-4, with D unclear. In germline, CDR1 is KGHSH, CDR2 LQKENI. Trimming took off 1 base at V and 6 bases at J, with 18 bases between the two ends. This CDR3 is built from 17 residues. The CDR3 region is CASSPQRVWHRDEKLFF. CDR3 coding DNA: TGTGCCAGCTCACCACAGAGGGTGTGGCATCGGGATGAAAAACTGTTTTTT.

CDR3 nucleotides: TGCAGCGCCTTCCTGGATACGCAGTATTTT. Amino acid sequence: CSAFLDTQYF. The chain joins TRBV29-1 to TRBJ2-3; no reliable D call. The germline gives CDR1 SQVTM, CDR2 ANQGSEA. This CDR3 has 10 amino acids. Trimming removed 7 bases at V and 6 bases at J, with 8 bases between.

The chain joins TRBV5-4 to TRBJ1-1; D is possibly TRBD1 (5 bases). The CDR3 covers 14 residues. Germline-derived CDR1 and CDR2 are SGHNT and YYREEE (reference sequence). V shed 3 bases and J shed 8 bases, with 17 bases lying between them. CDR3 region: CASSSGVTLGEAFF. The CDR3 DNA is TGTGCCAGCAGCTCGGGGGTGACCTTGGGCGAAGCTTTCTTT.

This clone was found once. The chain employs TRBV10-3 and TRBJ1-5, with D hard to call. Germline CDR1 is ENHRY and CDR2 is SYGVKD. The CDR3 spans 16 residues. The ends were cut back, 0 bases at V and 4 bases at J, with 13 bases in the middle. Written as DNA, the CDR3 is TGTGCCATCAGTGAGTCGAAGGGAGGAGGTAATCAGCCCCAGCATTTT. Its translation: CAISESKGGGNQPQHF.

This sequence joins TRBV28 and TRBJ1-1; tentatively, D is TRBD1 (6 bases). Germline CDR1 reads MDHEN; CDR2 reads SYDVKM. The V gene lost 3 bases and the J gene lost 5 bases, with 19 bases spanning the gap. The CDR3 is 16 residues long. DNA for the CDR3: TGTGCCAGCAGTTTTATGTCCGGGGGCGCAAGAACTGAAGCTTTCTTT. Protein sequence: CASSFMSGGARTEAFF.

V gene TRBV1 combines with J gene TRBJ2-3; the DNA was not used to check the table's D call, TRBD2. TRBV1 is deemed a pseudogene. CDR3 size: 17 residues. DNA of the CDR3: TGCACCAGCAGCCACCCCCCCCGGGGACTAGCGACAGATACGCAGTATTTT. It encodes CTSSHPPRGLATDTQYF.